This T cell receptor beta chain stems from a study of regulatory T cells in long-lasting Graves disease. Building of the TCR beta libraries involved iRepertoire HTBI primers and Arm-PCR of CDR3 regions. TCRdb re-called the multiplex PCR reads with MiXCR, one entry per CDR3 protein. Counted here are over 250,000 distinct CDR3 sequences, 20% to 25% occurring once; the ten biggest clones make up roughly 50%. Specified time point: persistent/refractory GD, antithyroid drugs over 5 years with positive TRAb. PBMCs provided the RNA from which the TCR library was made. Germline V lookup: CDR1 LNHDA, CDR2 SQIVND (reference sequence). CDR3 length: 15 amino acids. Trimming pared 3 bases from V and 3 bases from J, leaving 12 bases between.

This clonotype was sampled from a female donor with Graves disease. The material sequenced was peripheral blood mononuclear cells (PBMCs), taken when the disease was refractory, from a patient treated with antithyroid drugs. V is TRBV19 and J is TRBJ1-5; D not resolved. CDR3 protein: CASSMRREFNQPQHF. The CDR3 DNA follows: TGTGCCAGTAGTATGAGGAGGGAATTCAATCAGCCCCAGCATTTT.